Listed below are T cell receptor beta chains from one sample, sequenced in a study of T-cell reconstitution after alpha-beta-depleted transplantation in children. TCRdb analysed the PCR reads with MiXCR anew, one entry per CDR3 protein. The sample holds about 460,000 distinct CDR3 sequences, under 12% seen once. The starting material was PBMCs, obtained before TCRalphabeta/CD19-depleted stem cell transplant. These receptors were obtained from a child aged 2 to 10 with inherited bone marrow failure, due to receive a stem cell transplant. The CDR3 runs from the conserved cysteine through the conserved F or W. The order of the fields is D gene, V gene, clone size, J gene, CDR3 protein, CDR3 DNA. D genes are given only for firm matches. Clone size, where shown, is once, few, many, or a class for clones that have expanded.

TRBD2	TRBV30	many	TRBJ2-1	CAWSGLSGRTYNEQFF	TGTGCCTGGAGTGGCCTTAGCGGGAGAACCTACAATGAGCAGTTCTTC
TRBD1	TRBV4-1	-	TRBJ2-1	CASSYPRDSNEQFF	TGCGCCAGCAGCTACCCCCGGGACAGCAATGAGCAGTTCTTC
-	TRBV30	many	TRBJ2-1	CAWSGGYEQFF	TGTGCCTGGAGTGGGGGGTATGAGCAGTTCTTC
TRBD2	TRBV10-3	-	TRBJ2-2	CAISEWGRELASGELFF	TGTGCCATCAGTGAGTGGGGCAGGGAACTAGCGTCCGGGGAGCTGTTTTTT
TRBD1	TRBV9	many	TRBJ2-1	CASSGGQATYNEQFF	TGTGCCAGCAGCGGCGGACAGGCAACCTACAATGAGCAGTTCTTC
TRBD2	TRBV28	few	TRBJ2-7	CASSLAGTSGNYEQYF	TGTGCCAGCAGCTTAGCCGGGACTAGCGGGAACTACGAGCAGTACTTC
-	TRBV9	few	TRBJ2-1	CASSATGYNEQFF	TGTGCCAGCAGCGCAACCGGATACAATGAGCAGTTCTTC
TRBD1	TRBV27	many	TRBJ2-2	CASSLLYGTGNGELFF	TGTGCCAGCAGTCTCCTCTACGGGACAGGGAACGGGGAGCTGTTTTTT
TRBD1	TRBV15	-	TRBJ2-7	CATSVAGGSYEQYF	TGTGCCACCAGCGTGGCAGGGGGCAGCTACGAGCAGTACTTC
-	TRBV24-1	many	TRBJ2-7	CATSELEGEQYF	TGTGCCACCAGTGAACTAGAGGGCGAGCAGTACTTC
-	TRBV3-1	many	TRBJ1-1	CASSKQETEAFF	TGTGCCAGCAGTAAACAGGAAACTGAAGCTTTCTTT
-	TRBV6-2/TRBV6-3	many	TRBJ1-4	CASSYRAGEKLFF	TGTGCCAGCAGTTACAGGGCAGGAGAAAAACTGTTTTTT
-	TRBV30	few	TRBJ1-1	CAWAFRGNTEAFF	TGTGCCTGGGCATTCCGGGGTAACACTGAAGCTTTCTTT
-	TRBV29-1	-	TRBJ2-7	CSVKPVQGGSYEQYF	TGCAGCGTTAAACCAGTGCAGGGGGGGTCCTACGAGCAGTACTTC
-	TRBV12-3/TRBV12-4	many	TRBJ2-3	CASSPQRDTQYF	TGTGCCAGCAGTCCTCAGAGAGATACGCAGTATTTT